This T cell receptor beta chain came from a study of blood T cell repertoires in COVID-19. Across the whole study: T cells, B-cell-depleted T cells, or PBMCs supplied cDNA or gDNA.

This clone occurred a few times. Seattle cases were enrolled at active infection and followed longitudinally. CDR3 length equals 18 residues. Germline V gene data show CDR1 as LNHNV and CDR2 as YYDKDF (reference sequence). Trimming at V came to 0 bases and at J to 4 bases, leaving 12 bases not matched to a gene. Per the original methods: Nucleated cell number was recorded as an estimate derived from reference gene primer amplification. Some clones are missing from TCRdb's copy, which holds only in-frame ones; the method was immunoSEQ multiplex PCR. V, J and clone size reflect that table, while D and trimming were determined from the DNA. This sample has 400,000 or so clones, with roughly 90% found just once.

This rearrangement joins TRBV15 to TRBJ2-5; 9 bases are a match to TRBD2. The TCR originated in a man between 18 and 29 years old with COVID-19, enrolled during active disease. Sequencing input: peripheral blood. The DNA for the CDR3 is TGTGCCACCAGCAGAGAGGCCGGGGTAGCGGGAGTCCCAGAGACCCAGTACTTC. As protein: CATSREAGVAGVPETQYF. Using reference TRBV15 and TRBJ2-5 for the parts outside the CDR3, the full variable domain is DAMVIQNPRYQVTQFGKPVTLSCSQTLNHNVMYWYQQKSSQAPKLLFHYYDKDFNNEADTPDNFQSRRPNTSFCFLDIRSPGLGDTAMYLCATSREAGVAGVPETQYFGPGTRLLVL.